The present entry profiles one T cell receptor beta chain with its context. This entry comes from a study of blood T cells in healthy people across ages. Germline-derived CDR1 and CDR2 are SGDLS and YYNGEE. CDR3 size: 15 residues. The germline V and J ends were trimmed by 7 bases and 0 bases, with 14 bases remaining between them. The authors ran a second PCR of about 6 to 11 cycles using a sample-barcoded 5' primer and a J-beta primer mix. Each CDR3 protein gets one entry after TCRdb re-called the 5' RACE reads with MiXCR. The data contain about 1.6 million distinct CDR3 sequences, roughly 32% of them singletons.

Sample: blood. This receptor was taken from a woman aged 25 to 39 in good health. The chain links TRBV9 to TRBJ1-5; perhaps TRBD1 as D (6 bases). The CDR3 DNA reads TGTGCCAGCGGACAGACAGAATATAGCAATCAGCCCCAGCATTTT. It specifies CASGQTEYSNQPQHF. The entire variable domain, with the rest obtained from reference TRBV9 and TRBJ1-5, is as follows: DSGVTQTPKHLITATGQRVTLRCSPRSGDLSVYWYQQSLDQGLQFLIQYYNGEERAKGNILERFSAQQFPDLHSELNLSSLELGDSALYFCASGQTEYSNQPQHFGDGTRLSIL.